This T cell receptor (beta chain) was obtained from a study of OX40 agonist ivuxolimab in advanced cancers. Across the whole study: The patients received ivuxolimab by intravenous route every 2 weeks at 0.01 to 10 mg/kg. Prior anti-PD-1, anti-PD-L1 or anti-CTLA-4 therapy was allowed; 40% had some. Partial responses were achieved by three patients: one hepatocellular carcinoma, two cutaneous melanoma.

The table came from immunoSEQ multiplex PCR; TCRdb's copy has only in-frame clones and leaves some out. The data hold tens of thousands of clones, with 80% to 90% observed a single time. At cycle 4 day 1, cycle 7 day 1, and baseline, blood was sampled. This TCR derives from an adult with an advanced solid tumor such as melanoma, head and neck, liver or kidney cancer. Sequenced here: CD4+ or CD8+ T cells sorted from blood, sampled in a trial of the OX40 agonist ivuxolimab.

CDR3 loop: CASSELGLAGEGNNEQFF. The CDR3 nucleotides read TGTGCCAGCAGTGAATTAGGACTAGCGGGAGAGGGAAACAATGAGCAGTTCTTC. The V and J genes are TRBV2 and TRBJ2-1; 13 bases align to TRBD2. This CDR3 has 18 residues. Looked up from germline, CDR1 is SNHLY and CDR2 is FYNNEI. After removal of 2 bases from V and 5 bases from J, the junction contained 9 bases not matched to a gene.